This entry concerns a single T cell receptor beta chain. Germline-derived CDR1 and CDR2 are LGHNA and YSLEER. V dropped 4 bases and J dropped 7 bases, with 13 bases sitting between them. The CDR3 is 14 amino acids. Assay used: immunoSEQ multiplex PCR; TCRdb lists only in-frame clones, some missing. There are under 85,000 clones in the sample; more than 80% occur only once, and around 2.8% lies in the top ten. This specimen comes from a study of control samples from healthy donors and cancer patients. The material sequenced was PBMCs. The chain combines TRBV4-3 with TRBJ2-2; TRBD1 might be the D (5 bases). The clonotype was recovered from a woman between 50 and 59 years old with lung cancer. CDR3 protein: CASSPQWGGGELFF. CDR3 coding DNA: TGCGCCAGCAGCCCCCAATGGGGCGGCGGGGAGCTGTTTTTT.